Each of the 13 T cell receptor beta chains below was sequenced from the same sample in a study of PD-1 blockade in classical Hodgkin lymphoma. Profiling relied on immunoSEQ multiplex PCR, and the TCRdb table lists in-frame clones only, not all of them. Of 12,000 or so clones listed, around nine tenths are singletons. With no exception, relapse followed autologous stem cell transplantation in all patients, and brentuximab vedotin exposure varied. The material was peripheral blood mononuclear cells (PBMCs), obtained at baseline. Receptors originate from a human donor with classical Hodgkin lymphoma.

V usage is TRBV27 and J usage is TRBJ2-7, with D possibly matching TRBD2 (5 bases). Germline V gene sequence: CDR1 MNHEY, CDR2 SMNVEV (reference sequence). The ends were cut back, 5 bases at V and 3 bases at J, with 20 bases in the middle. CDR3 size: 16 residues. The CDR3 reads CASSVTSRELGYEQYF. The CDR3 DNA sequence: TGTGCCAGCAGTGTTACTTCAAGGGAGCTTGGCTACGAGCAGTACTTC.

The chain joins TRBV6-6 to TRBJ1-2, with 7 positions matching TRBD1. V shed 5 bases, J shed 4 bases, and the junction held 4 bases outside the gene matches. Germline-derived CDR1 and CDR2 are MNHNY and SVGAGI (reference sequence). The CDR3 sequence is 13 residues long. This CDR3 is CASSRTGRYGYTF. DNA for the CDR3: TGTGCCAGCAGTAGGACAGGTCGCTATGGCTACACCTTC.

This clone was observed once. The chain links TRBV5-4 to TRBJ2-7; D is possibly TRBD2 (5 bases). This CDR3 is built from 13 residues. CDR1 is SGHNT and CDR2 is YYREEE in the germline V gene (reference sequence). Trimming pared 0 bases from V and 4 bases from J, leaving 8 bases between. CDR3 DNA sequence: TGTGCCAGCAGCTTGGTGGGCGGGTACGAGCAGTACTTC. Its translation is CASSLVGGYEQYF.

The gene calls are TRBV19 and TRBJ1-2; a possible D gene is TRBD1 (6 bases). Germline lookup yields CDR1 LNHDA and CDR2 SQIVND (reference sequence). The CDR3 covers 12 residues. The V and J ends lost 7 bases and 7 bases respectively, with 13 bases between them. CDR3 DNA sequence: TGTGCCAGTAAACAACAGGGTACTGGCTACACCTTC. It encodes CASKQQGTGYTF.

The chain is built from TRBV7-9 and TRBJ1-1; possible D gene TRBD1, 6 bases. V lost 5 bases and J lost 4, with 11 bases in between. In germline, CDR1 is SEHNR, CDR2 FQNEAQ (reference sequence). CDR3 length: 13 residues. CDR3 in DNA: TGTGCCAGCAGCACCACAGGGTTCACTGAAGCTTTCTTT. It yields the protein CASSTTGFTEAFF. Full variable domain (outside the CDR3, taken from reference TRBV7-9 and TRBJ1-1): DTGVSQNPRHKITKRGQNVTFRCDPISEHNRLYWYRQTLGQGPEFLTYFQNEAQLEKSRLLSDRFSAERPKGSFSTLEIQRTEQGDSAMYLCASSTTGFTEAFFGQGTRLTVV.

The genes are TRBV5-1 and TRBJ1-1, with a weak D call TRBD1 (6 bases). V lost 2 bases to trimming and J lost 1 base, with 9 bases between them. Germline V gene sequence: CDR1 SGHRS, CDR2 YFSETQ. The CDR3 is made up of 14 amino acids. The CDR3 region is CASSFARGNTEAFF. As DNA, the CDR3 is TGCGCCAGCAGCTTCGCCAGGGGGAACACTGAAGCTTTCTTT.

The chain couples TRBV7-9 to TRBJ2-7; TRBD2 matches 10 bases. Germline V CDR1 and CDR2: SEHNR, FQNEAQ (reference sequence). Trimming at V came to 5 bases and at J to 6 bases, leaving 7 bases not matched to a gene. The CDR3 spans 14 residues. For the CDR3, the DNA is TGTGCCAGCAGCCAAGGACTAGCGGCCGGCGAGCAGTACTTC. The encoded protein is CASSQGLAAGEQYF.

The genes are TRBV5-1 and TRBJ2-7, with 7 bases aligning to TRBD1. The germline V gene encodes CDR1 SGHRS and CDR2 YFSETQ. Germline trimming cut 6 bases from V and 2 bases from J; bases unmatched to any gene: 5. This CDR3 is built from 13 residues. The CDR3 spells CASTQGIPYEQYF. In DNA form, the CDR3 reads TGCGCCAGCACACAGGGGATTCCCTACGAGCAGTACTTC.

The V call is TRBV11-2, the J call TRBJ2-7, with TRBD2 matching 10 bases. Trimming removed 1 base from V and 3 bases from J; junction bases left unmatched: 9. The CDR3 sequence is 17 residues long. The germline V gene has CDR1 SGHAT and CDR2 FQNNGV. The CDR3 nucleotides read TGTGCCAGCAGCTTAGGGGCGGGACTAGCGACTATCTACGAGCAGTACTTC. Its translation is CASSLGAGLATIYEQYF.

In DNA, the CDR3 is TGTGCCAGCAGCGTCCCGGGTGAAGCCCGGGAGCAGTTCTTC. This gives the protein CASSVPGEAREQFF. The rearrangement joins TRBV5-4 to TRBJ2-1, with D uncertain. The CDR3 runs to 14 residues. Germline CDR1 SGHNT, CDR2 YYREEE (reference sequence). V was clipped by 4 bases and J by 10 bases, with 18 bases between them.

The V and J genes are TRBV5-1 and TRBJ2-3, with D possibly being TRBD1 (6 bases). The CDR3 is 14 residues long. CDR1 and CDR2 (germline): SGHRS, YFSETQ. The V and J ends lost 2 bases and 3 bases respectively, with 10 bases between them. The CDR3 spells CASSFRQATDTQYF. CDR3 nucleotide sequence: TGCGCCAGCAGCTTCAGACAGGCAACAGATACGCAGTATTTT.

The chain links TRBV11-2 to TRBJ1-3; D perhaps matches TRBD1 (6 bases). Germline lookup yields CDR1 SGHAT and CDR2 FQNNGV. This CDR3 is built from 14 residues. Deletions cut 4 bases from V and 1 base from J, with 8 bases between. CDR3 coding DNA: TGTGCCAGCAGCTGGGGGGCATCTGGAAACACCATATATTTT. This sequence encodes CASSWGASGNTIYF.

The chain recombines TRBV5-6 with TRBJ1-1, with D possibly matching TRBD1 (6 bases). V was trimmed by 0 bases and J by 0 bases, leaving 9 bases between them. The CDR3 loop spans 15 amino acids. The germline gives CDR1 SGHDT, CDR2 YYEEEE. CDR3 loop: CASSLVGTMNTEAFF. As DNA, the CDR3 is TGTGCCAGCAGCTTGGTAGGGACAATGAACACTGAAGCTTTCTTT.